The 6 T cell receptor beta chains given below trace back to one sample, sequenced in a study of blood T cell repertoires in COVID-19. The protocol was immunoSEQ multiplex PCR, while the TCRdb copy is restricted to in-frame clones and leaves out a portion. The repertoire holds about 230,000 clones, with roughly 80% as singletons. The sequenced material came from peripheral blood. All receptors come from a woman of 80 years or more with acute or convalescent COVID-19.

The J gene is TRBJ2-4, the V gene TRBV2, with 7 positions matching TRBD1. Germline CDR1 and CDR2: SNHLY and FYNNEI. The CDR3 loop spans 16 amino acids. V lost 6 bases, J lost 3 bases, and 11 bases stayed unmatched. CDR3 protein: CASSPAGRDSKNIQYF. The CDR3 nucleotides read TGTGCCAGCAGCCCGGCCGGCCGGGACAGCAAAAACATTCAGTACTTC.

The chain recombines TRBV3-1 (or the pseudogene TRBV3-2) with TRBJ2-1; 10 bases fit TRBD2. This CDR3 contains 15 residues. Per the germline V gene, CDR1 is LGHDT and CDR2 is YNNKEL (reference sequence). The trim removed 6 bases at V and 4 bases at J, leaving 6 bases unmatched. In DNA, the CDR3 is TGTGCCAGCAGTGGAGCGGGGGGGCGGTACAATGAGCAGTTCTTC. This translates into CASSGAGGRYNEQFF.

The rearrangement joins TRBV5-5 to TRBJ2-3; D call uncertain. This CDR3 contains 14 residues. V lost 0 bases and J 5 bases, leaving 10 bases between the germline ends. Germline loops: CDR1 SGHKS, CDR2 YYEKEE (reference sequence). The CDR3 DNA reads as TGTGCCAGCAGCTTGGCCTCCCCTTTAGATACGCAGTATTTT. Protein sequence: CASSLASPLDTQYF. The full variable domain, its missing parts supplied by reference TRBV5-5 and TRBJ2-3, is DAGVTQSPTHLIKTRGQQVTLRCSPISGHKSVSWYQQVLGQGPQFIFQYYEKEERGRGNFPDRFSARQFPNYSSELNVNALLLGDSALYLCASSLASPLDTQYFGPGTRLTVL.

V is TRBV6-5 and J is TRBJ1-2; 7 nucleotides match TRBD1. Germline V gives CDR1 MNHEY, CDR2 SVGAGI. V shed 6 bases, J shed 4 bases, and the junction held 11 bases outside the gene matches. This CDR3 is 15 amino acids long. The CDR3 loop reads CASRIGTVPFYGYTF. The CDR3 bases are TGTGCCAGCAGAATCGGGACAGTTCCCTTCTATGGCTACACCTTC.

This chain uses TRBV27 with TRBJ1-1; D gene unclear. V lost 3 bases and J lost 8, with 10 bases in between. Per the germline V gene, CDR1 is MNHEY and CDR2 is SMNVEV (reference sequence). The CDR3 extends over 12 amino acids. The chain's CDR3 is CASSFPGAEAFF. DNA for the CDR3: TGTGCCAGCAGTTTCCCGGGAGCAGAAGCTTTCTTT.

V gene TRBV19 combines with J gene TRBJ2-3; 8 bases line up with TRBD2. This CDR3 comprises 11 residues. Germline trimming cut 10 bases from V and 6 bases from J; bases unmatched to any gene: 3. Germline V gene lookup returns CDR1 LNHDA and CDR2 SQIVND (reference sequence). The CDR3 coding sequence is TGTGCCACCCAGCGGGGGGATACGCAGTATTTT. This encodes CATQRGDTQYF.